Described below is a single TCR beta chain sequence and its context. Antigen unknown. The ends were cut back, 3 bases at V and 3 bases at J, with 14 bases in the middle. The length of the CDR3 is 16 residues. Germline assignment: CDR1 LGHNA and CDR2 YSLEER. The data derive from a study of beta chain features in type 1 diabetes. Study-wide points: Although PCR might favor shorter templates, it would do so equally in patients and controls. Moderate yet significant TCRB CDR3 shortening was seen in Type 1 diabetes patients in all four CD4+ subsets. The naive, central memory and Treg TCRB repertoires of patients appeared to be more similar to one another than those of healthy donors. There were fewer insertions and more deletions at the VDJ junctions of type 1 diabetes patients. TCRB rearrangement may or may not be influenced by HLA type; here this remained unresolved.

The sequenced template was cDNA made from the entire isolated RNA. The assay was immunoSEQ multiplex PCR, and TCRdb's table has in-frame clones only and misses some. Among 350,000 to 400,000 clones listed, around an eighth were seen once. The clonotype was recovered from a woman aged 18-29 years with type 1 diabetes. The J gene is TRBJ2-2, the V gene TRBV4-3; D is unclear. The material sequenced was naive CD4+ T cells from blood. The CDR3 spells CASSQALRQHTGELFF. Here the CDR3 DNA reads TGCGCCAGCAGCCAGGCCCTGCGGCAGCACACCGGGGAGCTGTTTTTT.